One and the same sample provided the 23 T cell receptor beta chains below, sequenced in a study of tumor T cells in aggressive B-cell lymphoma. Generated by immunoSEQ multiplex PCR, the TCRdb table keeps only in-frame clones and is missing some. The table has about 11,000 clones, about 93% seen once. The sequencing input was tumor tissue. The origin of the receptors is an adult with diffuse large B cell lymphoma.

This clone was seen a handful of times. The chain joins TRBV18 to TRBJ2-2; 7 positions match TRBD2. CDR3 length: 15 amino acids. With V trimmed by 6 bases and J by 2 bases, 6 bases remained unmatched. CDR1 is KGHSH and CDR2 is LQKENI in the germline V gene. CDR3 region: CASSRPSGNTGELFF. CDR3 sequence (DNA): TGTGCCAGCTCCCGGCCTAGCGGAAACACCGGGGAGCTGTTTTTT.

J is TRBJ1-4 and V is TRBV5-4, with a possible D match to TRBD1 (5 bases). Germline loops: CDR1 SGHNT, CDR2 YYREEE (reference sequence). With 4 bases removed from V and 4 bases from J, the gap between germline ends came to 11 bases. The length of the CDR3 is 14 residues. DNA for the CDR3: TGTGCCAGCAGCCCTGACGGGGGTAATGAAAAACTGTTTTTT. It codes for CASSPDGGNEKLFF.

This sequence joins TRBV11-3 and TRBJ2-3; 7 nucleotides align to TRBD2. Unmatched junction bases numbered 13, after V lost 5 bases and J lost 14 bases. The CDR3 runs 13 residues. Germline V gene lookup returns CDR1 SGHNT and CDR2 YENEEA. CDR3 loop: CASSLVEAGTTYF. As DNA, the CDR3 is TGTGCCAGCAGCCTCGTGGAGGCGGGGACTACGTATTTT.

This chain connects TRBV5-1 to TRBJ1-6, with TRBD1 matching over 7 bases. Germline V gene sequence: CDR1 SGHRS, CDR2 YFSETQ. Trimming at V came to 0 bases and at J to 6 bases, leaving 6 bases not matched to a gene. The CDR3 length is 16 residues. CDR3 nucleotide sequence: TGCGCCAGCAGCTTGGAGGGGGCTGGGAGTAATTCACCCCTCCACTTT. Residues: CASSLEGAGSNSPLHF.

This clone has just a few counts. Relative to the germline gene, one junction end is altered; a read error may explain this. The J gene is TRBJ1-5, the V gene TRBV11-2; the D is unclear. The germline V gene encodes CDR1 SGHAT and CDR2 FQNNGV. There are 15 residues in the CDR3. The CDR3 sequence: CASSLEGYSNQPQHF. In DNA, the CDR3 is TGTGCCAGCAGTTTAGAGGGCTATAGCAATCAGCCCCAGCATTTT.

V is TRBV19 and J is TRBJ2-1, with D maybe TRBD2 (5 bases). The V gene's germline CDR1 is LNHDA and CDR2 SQIVND (reference sequence). Trimming cost V 1 base and J 0 bases, with 7 bases left between them. The CDR3 is 15 residues long. The CDR3 sequence: CASSIAGSSYNEQFF. CDR3 in DNA: TGTGCCAGTAGTATAGCTGGGAGCTCCTACAATGAGCAGTTCTTC.

The J gene is TRBJ2-7, the V gene TRBV5-1; 8 bases line up with TRBD2. Losses at the gene ends were 4 bases for V and 0 bases for J; bases not matched to a gene: 6. The germline V gene encodes CDR1 SGHRS and CDR2 YFSETQ. The CDR3 totals 15 residues. The CDR3 sequence is CASSTPAGDSYEQYF. Here the CDR3 DNA reads TGCGCCAGCAGCACACCAGCGGGGGACTCCTACGAGCAGTACTTC.

The chain recombines TRBV11-2 with TRBJ1-4; D is unresolved. The ends were cut back, 6 bases at V and 3 bases at J, with 8 bases in the middle. Germline V gene sequence: CDR1 SGHAT, CDR2 FQNNGV. The CDR3 covers 13 residues. CDR3 nucleotides: TGTGCCAGCAGATTTGGAGCTAATGAAAAACTGTTTTTT. Protein product: CASRFGANEKLFF.

The rearrangement links TRBV11-3 to TRBJ2-1; TRBD2 matches 8 bases. Trimming cost V 5 bases and J 10 bases; bases outside gene matches: 4. Germline lookup yields CDR1 SGHNT and CDR2 YENEEA. CDR3 length: 12 residues. CDR3 region: CASSRRGDEQFF. CDR3 coding DNA: TGTGCCAGCAGCCGGCGGGGGGACGAGCAGTTCTTC. The full variable domain, with the rest looked up from reference TRBV11-3 and TRBJ2-1, is EAGVVQSPRYKIIEKKQPVAFWCNPISGHNTLYWYLQNLGQGPELLIRYENEEAVDDSQLPKDRFSAERLKGVDSTLKIQPAELGDSAVYLCASSRRGDEQFFGPGTRLTVL.

J is TRBJ1-2 and V is TRBV7-9; D possibly corresponds to TRBD1 (5 bases). The CDR3 totals 13 residues. CDR1 is SEHNR and CDR2 is FQNEAQ in the germline V gene (reference sequence). V was clipped by 6 bases and J by 4 bases, with 12 bases between them. This chain's CDR3 is CASRDDSFYGYTF. The CDR3 DNA follows: TGTGCCAGCAGAGACGACAGTTTCTATGGCTACACCTTC.

The chain joins TRBV30 to TRBJ1-2; TRBD1 is a possible D gene (6 bases). Germline assignment: CDR1 GTSNPN and CDR2 SVGIG (reference sequence). Trimming stripped 5 bases from V and 0 bases from J, with 13 bases between. The CDR3 contains 14 residues. CDR3 sequence reads: CAWGTGFSNYGYTF. As DNA, the CDR3 is TGTGCCTGGGGTACAGGGTTCTCTAACTATGGCTACACCTTC.

The chain joins TRBV7-6 to TRBJ2-2; 7 positions match TRBD1. V dropped 6 bases and J dropped 1; count of bases not matched to a gene: 8. Germline values: CDR1 SGHVS, CDR2 FNYEAQ. The CDR3 contains 16 residues. The CDR3 loop is CASRRAGDRNTGELFF. The DNA of the CDR3 is TGTGCCAGCAGACGAGCAGGGGACAGGAACACCGGGGAGCTGTTTTTT.

In regard to this clone: Since no conserved phenylalanine or tryptophan closes the CDR3, a read error is the likely cause. The chain employs TRBV4-1 and TRBJ1-2; 8 bases fit TRBD1. Germline-derived CDR1 and CDR2 are MGHRA and YSYEKL. CDR3 length: 17 residues. V gave up 0 bases and J gave up 2 bases; unmatched junction bases: 8. Here the CDR3 DNA reads TGCGCCAGCAGCCAAGAATATGGCCAGGGGGCGAACTATGGCTACACCCTC. This translates into CASSQEYGQGANYGYTL.

This clone has only one observation. The chain links TRBV28 to TRBJ2-7; a weak D match, TRBD1 (5 bases). From germline, CDR1 is MDHEN and CDR2 SYDVKM. The CDR3 runs 13 residues. The ends were cut back, 10 bases at V and 1 base at J, with 14 bases in the middle. The CDR3 loop reads CAIRDSRSYEQYF. DNA for the CDR3: TGTGCCATACGAGACAGCCGATCCTACGAGCAGTACTTC.

The V call is TRBV11-2, the J call TRBJ2-5; 7 bases map to TRBD1. The V and J ends lost 4 bases and 5 bases, in that order; junction bases with no gene match: 10. The germline CDR1 and CDR2 sequences are SGHAT and FQNNGV. The CDR3 runs to 15 residues. The CDR3 loop reads CASSSRQGVWETQYF. CDR3 coding DNA: TGTGCCAGCAGCTCGAGACAGGGTGTCTGGGAGACCCAGTACTTC.

CDR3 protein: CASSVGTTYNEQFF. CDR3 in DNA: TGTGCCAGCAGTGTCGGGACTACCTACAATGAGCAGTTCTTC. The chain recombines TRBV9 with TRBJ2-1, with 7 bases lining up with TRBD2. Germline loops: CDR1 SGDLS, CDR2 YYNGEE. Trimming removed 5 bases from V and 2 bases from J; junction bases left unmatched: 4. The CDR3 is made up of 14 amino acids. Filled out from reference TRBV9 and TRBJ2-1, the complete variable domain reads DSGVTQTPKHLITATGQRVTLRCSPRSGDLSVYWYQQSLDQGLQFLIQYYNGEERAKGNILERFSAQQFPDLHSELNLSSLELGDSALYFCASSVGTTYNEQFFGPGTRLTVL.

This clone has more than one count but fewer than ten. The chain is built from TRBV6-6 and TRBJ2-7; the match to TRBD2 covers 9 bases. Germline values: CDR1 MNHNY, CDR2 SVGAGI (reference sequence). Trimming cost V 4 bases and J 6 bases; bases outside gene matches: 4. The CDR3 is made up of 13 amino acids. The CDR3 region is CASSSSGGSEQYF. The CDR3 nucleotides read TGTGCCAGCAGTTCCAGCGGGGGGAGCGAGCAGTACTTC.

The CDR3 region has the DNA TGTGCCAGCAGCCAAGATGACTCAAACTATGGCTACACCTTC. Amino acid sequence: CASSQDDSNYGYTF. The chain uses TRBV4-2 and TRBJ1-2; D unresolved. Between the trimmed V and J ends, which lost 0 bases and 2 bases, there was a span of 7 bases. CDR3 size: 14 residues. CDR1 LGHNA and CDR2 YNFKEQ come from the germline V gene.

The rearrangement joins TRBV5-8 to TRBJ1-6; 7 bases map to TRBD1. CDR3 length: 16 residues. After removal of 1 base from V and 0 bases from J, the junction contained 1 base not matched to a gene. Germline loops: CDR1 SGHTS, CDR2 YDEGEE. CDR3 residues: CASSLNRGSYNSPLHF. The CDR3 DNA sequence: TGTGCCAGCAGCTTGAACAGGGGCTCCTATAATTCACCCCTCCACTTT.

The chain recombines TRBV15 with TRBJ2-7; 13 bases are shared with TRBD2. The CDR3 has 16 amino acids. J gave up 3 bases and V 5 bases, and 7 bases lay outside the gene matches. Germline assignment: CDR1 LNHNV and CDR2 YYDKDF (reference sequence). The chain's CDR3 is CATSWTSGGGSYEQYF. CDR3 nucleotides: TGTGCCACCAGCTGGACTAGCGGGGGTGGTAGCTACGAGCAGTACTTC.

The rearrangement joins TRBV7-8 to TRBJ2-7; 7 bases map to TRBD2. V was pared by 6 bases and J by 3 bases, with 14 bases of the junction left unmatched. The V gene's germline CDR1 is SGHVS and CDR2 FQNEAQ. The CDR3 length is 16 residues. CDR3 nucleotide sequence: TGTGCCAGCAGGCCCGGTTTGGGGGGGGTCCGCTACGAGCAGTACTTC. It codes for CASRPGLGGVRYEQYF.

This clone was seen a single time. This rearrangement joins TRBV6-5 to TRBJ2-2; D remains ambiguous. Trimming stripped 3 bases from V and 6 bases from J, with 8 bases between. CDR1 is MNHEY and CDR2 is SVGAGI in the germline V gene. This CDR3 is built from 13 residues. CDR3 amino acids: CASSYQSAGELFF. CDR3 coding DNA: TGTGCCAGCAGTTATCAATCGGCCGGGGAGCTGTTTTTT.

The chain links TRBV6-4 to TRBJ2-7; the match to TRBD2 covers 7 bases. Trimming took 3 bases from V and 3 from J; bases not matched to a gene: 5. The CDR3 is 14 residues long. The germline gives CDR1 MRHNA, CDR2 SNTAGT. The CDR3 DNA sequence: TGTGCCAGCAGTGAGAGCCCGGGGGGCTACGAGCAGTACTTC. Protein: CASSESPGGYEQYF.